Sequencing of this T cell receptor (beta chain) was carried out in a study of blood T cell repertoires in COVID-19. Study in general: From the United States, Italy and Spain came samples of acute and convalescent COVID-19.

Authors' methods: Amplification from reference gene primers served as the basis for estimated nucleated cell counts. Assay: immunoSEQ multiplex PCR; the TCRdb copy retains only in-frame clones and omits some. V, J and clone size derive from that table, while D and trimming were established from the DNA sequence. The sample contains 95,000 to 100,000 clones, roughly 85% of which appear only once. In its sample, this clone was seen once. J lost 9 bases, V lost 3 bases, and 5 bases had no gene match. The CDR3 runs 13 residues. V is TRBV12-3 or TRBV12-4 and J is TRBJ1-5; 7 bases fit TRBD1. Material: peripheral blood. The sequence was collected from a woman aged 70-85 years with active or convalescent COVID-19. The CDR3 DNA reads TGTGCCAGCAGTTTCCAGGGGGGAACGCCCCAGCATTTT. Translation: CASSFQGGTPQHF.